This TCR beta chain was observed in a study of blood T cell repertoires in COVID-19 (dated by TCRdb to the early 2020s). As for the study more broadly: Samples from collaborators originated in the United States, Italy and Spain and spanned both the acute and convalescent phases of COVID-19. The prospective study material was composed of cDNA or gDNA derived from T cells, B-cell-depleted T cells, or PBMCs. Deeply sampled blood TCRbeta repertoires from subjects exposed to, actively infected with, or recovered from COVID-19 were included in the dataset. A freely available public database, intended as a resource for researchers studying the immune response to SARS-CoV-2, is where the repertoires were released. Samples came from the ongoing ImmuneRACE study (first 160 participants) plus 1,254 subjects from 6 global collaborators. The sample metadata nearly always contained a de-identified subject ID, COVID-19 status, age in years and sex. Where available, HLA class I and class II types were obtained from metadata supplied by the sample provider rather than from assay-based typing.

TCRbeta CDR3 regions were amplified from genomic DNA by means of the immunoSEQ Assay, a bias-controlled multiplex PCR. Under the source paper's analysis protocol: Within the assay, amplification of reference gene primers was used to estimate how many nucleated cells each sample contained. To quantify the absolute abundance of each unique TCRbeta CDR3 rearrangement, sequence reads were collapsed and filtered. For each sample, productive Simpson clonality was calculated as the square root of Simpson's diversity index over productive rearrangements. The table comes from immuneACCESS by way of TCRdb, which keeps in-frame sequences with V and J called. Part of the clones is missing from these tables; in studies checked, under half for an unresolved V gene and the rest for unknown reasons. V and J calls and clone size are given by that table; D and trimming were obtained from the DNA. The sample has some 150,000 clones on record, 91% of them singletons. Jointly, the top ten make up around 0.55% of the sample.

The collaborating institutions used their own protocols to collect whole blood in K2EDTA tubes. For TCRbeta analysis, collaborators shipped samples as frozen whole blood, isolated PBMCs, or DNA extracted from either of those sample types. The research as a whole found: The quantity of clinical and demographic metadata differed by source and by participant and was supplied without curation.

Trimming takes 4 bases off V and 0 bases off J; junction bases not matched to a gene: 12. The CDR3, from cysteine to phenylalanine, totals 18 residues. The CDR3 DNA has 54 bases and is translated from base 1. CDR1 and CDR2, per the germline V gene, are SNHLY and FYNNEI. A note on this clone: Its binding antigen is unknown. No much larger clonotype is one base removed from it; base qualities were not supplied.

Sequences were obtained from peripheral blood. This receptor was identified in a man aged 50-60 years with acute or convalescent COVID-19. In this chain, TRBV2 is recombined with TRBJ2-1, with 7 bases matching TRBD2. The CDR3 corresponds to CASSVGLAGLSSYNEQFF. The nucleotide sequence is given as TGTGCCAGCAGTGTCGGTTTAGCGGGTCTAAGCTCCTACAATGAGCAGTTCTTC.